The following is a T cell receptor beta chain sequence with its context. Its antigen is still unknown. Germline values: CDR1 SGHRS, CDR2 YFSETQ. The V end was cut by 3 bases, the J end by 5 bases, with 12 bases between. The CDR3 has 14 amino acids. Via MiXCR, TCRdb re-called the 5' RACE reads, giving one row per CDR3 protein. The sample has under 600,000 distinct CDR3 sequences, around a fifth seen once. This sample was taken from a study of T cells after yellow fever vaccination. Study results and caveats: Reappearance after the booster was observed for most primary-vaccination clones (roughly 97% CD4, about 90% CD8). It was a weaker secondary response, yet one that peaked faster, at day 5 versus 15. In FACS-sorted repertoires, abundant clonotypes from the bulk population could appear as contaminants.

V and J are TRBV5-1 and TRBJ2-1; D tentatively reads TRBD1 or TRBD2 (5 bases each). This material consisted of PBMCs, taken approximately 22 days after the first yellow fever vaccination. This sequence originates from a man between 18 and 35 years old who received the YFV17D yellow fever vaccine. As DNA, the CDR3 is TGCGCCAGCAGCTCCGGGACGTTTAACAATGAGCAGTTCTTC. It codes for CASSSGTFNNEQFF.